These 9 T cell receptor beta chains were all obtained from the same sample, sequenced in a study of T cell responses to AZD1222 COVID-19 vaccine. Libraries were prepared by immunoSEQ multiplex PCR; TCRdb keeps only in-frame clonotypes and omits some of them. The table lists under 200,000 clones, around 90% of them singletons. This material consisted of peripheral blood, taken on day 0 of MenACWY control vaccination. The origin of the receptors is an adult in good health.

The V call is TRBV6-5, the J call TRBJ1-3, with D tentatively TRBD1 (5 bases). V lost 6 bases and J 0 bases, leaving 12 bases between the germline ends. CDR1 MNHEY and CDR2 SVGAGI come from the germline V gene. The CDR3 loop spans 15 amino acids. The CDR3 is CASSLGLSSGNTIYF. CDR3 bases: TGTGCCAGCAGCCTGGGACTTAGCTCTGGAAACACCATATATTTT.

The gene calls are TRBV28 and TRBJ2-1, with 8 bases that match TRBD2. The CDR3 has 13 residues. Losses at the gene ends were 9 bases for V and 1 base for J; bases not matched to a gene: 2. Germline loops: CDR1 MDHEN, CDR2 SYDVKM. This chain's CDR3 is CASTSGSYNEQFF. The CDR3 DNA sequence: TGTGCCAGTACTAGCGGATCCTACAATGAGCAGTTCTTC.

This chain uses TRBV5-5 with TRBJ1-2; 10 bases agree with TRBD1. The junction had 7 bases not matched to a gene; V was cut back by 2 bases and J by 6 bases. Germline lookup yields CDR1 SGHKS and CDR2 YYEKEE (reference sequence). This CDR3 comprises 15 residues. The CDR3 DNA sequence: TGTGCCAGCAGCTTAAACCCGGGACAGGGGCATGGCTACACCTTC. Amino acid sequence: CASSLNPGQGHGYTF.

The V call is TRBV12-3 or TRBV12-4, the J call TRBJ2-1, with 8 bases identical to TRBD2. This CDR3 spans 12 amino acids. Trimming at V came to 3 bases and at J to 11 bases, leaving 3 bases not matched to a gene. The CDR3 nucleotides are TGTGCCAGCAGTTTCAGCGGGAGACAGCAGTTCTTC. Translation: CASSFSGRQQFF.

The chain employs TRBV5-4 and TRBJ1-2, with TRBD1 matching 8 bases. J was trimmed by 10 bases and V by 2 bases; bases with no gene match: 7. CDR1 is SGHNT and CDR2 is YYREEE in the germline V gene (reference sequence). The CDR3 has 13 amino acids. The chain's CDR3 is CASSFDRGVFYTF. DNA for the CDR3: TGTGCCAGCAGCTTTGACAGGGGAGTATTCTACACCTTC.

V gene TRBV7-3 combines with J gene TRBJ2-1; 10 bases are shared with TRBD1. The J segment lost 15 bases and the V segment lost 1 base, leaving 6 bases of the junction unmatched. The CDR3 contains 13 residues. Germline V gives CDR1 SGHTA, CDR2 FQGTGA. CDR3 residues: CASSLNDRGLRFF. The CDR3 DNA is TGTGCCAGCAGCTTAAATGACAGGGGGCTCCGGTTCTTC.

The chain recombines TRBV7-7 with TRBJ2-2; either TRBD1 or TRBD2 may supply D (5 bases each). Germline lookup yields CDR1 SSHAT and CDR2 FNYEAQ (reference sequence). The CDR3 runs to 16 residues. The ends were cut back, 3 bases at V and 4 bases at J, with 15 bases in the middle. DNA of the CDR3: TGTGCCAGCAGCTTCGGACGGGGCGCGGGCACCGGGGAGCTGTTTTTT. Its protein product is CASSFGRGAGTGELFF.

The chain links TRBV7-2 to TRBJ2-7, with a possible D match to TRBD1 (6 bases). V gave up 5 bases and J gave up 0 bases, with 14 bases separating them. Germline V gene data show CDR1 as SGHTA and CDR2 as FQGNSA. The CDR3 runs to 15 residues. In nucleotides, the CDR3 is TGTGCCAGCAGCCTAGACAGGTCTTTCTCCTACGAGCAGTACTTC. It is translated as CASSLDRSFSYEQYF.

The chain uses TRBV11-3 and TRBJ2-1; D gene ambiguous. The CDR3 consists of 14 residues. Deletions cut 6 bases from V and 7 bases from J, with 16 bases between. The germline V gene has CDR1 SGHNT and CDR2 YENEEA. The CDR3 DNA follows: TGTGCCAGCAGTCGTAGCTACGTCGGGAATGAGCAGTTCTTC. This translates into CASSRSYVGNEQFF.